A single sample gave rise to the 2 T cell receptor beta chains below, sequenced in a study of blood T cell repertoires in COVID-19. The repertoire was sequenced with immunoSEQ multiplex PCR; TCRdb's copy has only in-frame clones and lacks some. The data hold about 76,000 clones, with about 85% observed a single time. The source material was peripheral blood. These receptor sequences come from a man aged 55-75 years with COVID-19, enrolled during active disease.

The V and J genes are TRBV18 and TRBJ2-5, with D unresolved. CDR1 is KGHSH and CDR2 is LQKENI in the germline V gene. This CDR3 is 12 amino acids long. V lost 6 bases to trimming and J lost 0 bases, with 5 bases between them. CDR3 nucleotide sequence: TGTGCCAGCTCTCCTAACCAAGAGACCCAGTACTTC. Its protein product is CASSPNQETQYF.

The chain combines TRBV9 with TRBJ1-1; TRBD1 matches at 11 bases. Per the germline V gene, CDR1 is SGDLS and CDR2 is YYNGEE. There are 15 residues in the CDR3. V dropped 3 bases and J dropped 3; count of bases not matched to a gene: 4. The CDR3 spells CASSGGQGAYTEAFF. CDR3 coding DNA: TGTGCCAGCAGCGGAGGACAGGGGGCTTACACTGAAGCTTTCTTT.